These 21 T cell receptor beta chains were sequenced from one sample in a study of naive and memory T cell subsets. Amplification of ligated cDNA took four PCR rounds with SP2 and nested alpha and beta constant primers. TCRdb used MiXCR to reprocess the 5' RACE reads, holding one entry per CDR3 protein. This sample yields 57,000 or so distinct CDR3 sequences, of which under 8.5% are seen a single time; 9.7% belongs to the top ten. The library had UMIs added by 3' ligation of an oligonucleotide to TCR cDNA. Source of these receptors: a male donor in good health.

This sequence joins TRBV4-1 and TRBJ2-7, with 8 positions matching TRBD2. V dropped 4 bases and J dropped 7; count of bases not matched to a gene: 21. CDR3 length equals 18 residues. CDR1 and CDR2 (germline): MGHRA, YSYEKL. This CDR3 is CASSPKSGPGGLAWEQYF. The CDR3 DNA is TGCGCCAGCAGCCCCAAAAGTGGCCCCGGAGGACTAGCTTGGGAGCAGTACTTC.

This clonotype appeared many times. V and J are TRBV28 and TRBJ1-4, with TRBD1 as a possible D gene (5 bases). Looked up from germline, CDR1 is MDHEN and CDR2 is SYDVKM. The CDR3 length is 15 residues. The V gene lost 3 bases and the J gene lost 4 bases, with 12 bases spanning the gap. CDR3 DNA: TGTGCCAGCAGTTTGGGTACAGGACTTAATGAAAAACTGTTTTTT. Translated, it gives CASSLGTGLNEKLFF.

This clonotype has a count of ten or more. CDR3 DNA sequence: TGTGCCAGCAGCAAAAGAACCCTGGCCCCTGACACAGATACGCAGTATTTT. It encodes CASSKRTLAPDTDTQYF. The genes are TRBV7-2 and TRBJ2-3; D ambiguous. The CDR3 spans 17 residues. Germline V CDR1 and CDR2: SGHTA, FQGNSA. Trimming cost V 5 bases and J 2 bases, with 20 bases left between them.

The chain employs TRBV6-5 and TRBJ1-1; D may be TRBD1 (6 bases). The CDR3 spans 14 residues. Between the trimmed V and J ends, which lost 0 bases and 10 bases, there was a span of 15 bases. Germline V gives CDR1 MNHEY, CDR2 SVGAGI. The chain's CDR3 is CASSYSRQGSGAFF. CDR3 sequence (DNA): TGTGCCAGCAGTTACTCGAGGCAGGGGAGTGGAGCTTTCTTT.

V is TRBV6-4 and J is TRBJ2-2; perhaps D is TRBD1 or TRBD2 (6 bases each). Looked up from germline, CDR1 is MRHNA and CDR2 is SNTAGT. V was clipped by 6 bases and J by 1 base, with 15 bases between them. The CDR3 totals 16 residues. The CDR3 sequence is CASRAEGGLNTGELFF. In nucleotides, the CDR3 is TGTGCCAGCAGGGCCGAGGGGGGCCTGAACACCGGGGAGCTGTTTTTT.

This clonotype showed up many times. V and J are TRBV6-6 and TRBJ2-7; the D is unclear. With 4 bases removed from V and 6 bases from J, the gap between germline ends came to 7 bases. Per germline, CDR1 MNHNY and CDR2 SVGAGI (reference sequence). This CDR3 is 11 amino acids long. The CDR3 bases are TGTGCCAGCAGTTTCCAAGGCGAGCAGTACTTC. Its protein is CASSFQGEQYF.

This clonotype was detected ten times or more. The chain joins TRBV7-2 to TRBJ2-5; D unclear. Germline CDR1 SGHTA, CDR2 FQGNSA. Trimming removed 3 bases at V and 2 bases at J, with 4 bases between. The CDR3 runs 12 residues. CDR3 nucleotide sequence: TGTGCCAGCAGCTTTCGACAAGAGACCCAGTACTTC. It specifies CASSFRQETQYF.

This clonotype came up a few times. The chain combines TRBV7-9 with TRBJ1-6; 8 bases align to TRBD1. V dropped 4 bases and J dropped 5; count of bases not matched to a gene: 1. This CDR3 contains 14 residues. Germline V CDR1 and CDR2: SEHNR, FQNEAQ (reference sequence). CDR3 nucleotides: TGTGCCAGCAGCTGGACAGGGAATAATTCACCCCTCCACTTT. Its translation: CASSWTGNNSPLHF.

A few counts support this clonotype. This chain connects TRBV20-1 to TRBJ1-1, with D unresolved. The CDR3 loop spans 16 amino acids. The germline gives CDR1 DFQATT, CDR2 SNEGSKA (reference sequence). Trimming took off 2 bases at V and 0 bases at J, with 16 bases between the two ends. CDR3 nucleotide sequence: TGCAGTGCTAGACCCTCACACAGCCTTATGAACACTGAAGCTTTCTTT. This encodes CSARPSHSLMNTEAFF.

This clonotype was seen ten or more times. Here the CDR3 DNA reads TGCAGTGCTAGAGTTAGTACATATAGCAATCAGCCCCAGCATTTT. This codes for CSARVSTYSNQPQHF. The genes are TRBV20-1 and TRBJ1-5, with D unresolved. V was cut by 1 base and J by 0 bases, with 10 bases left in between. Germline CDR1 is DFQATT and CDR2 is SNEGSKA (reference sequence). CDR3 length equals 15 residues.

Concerning this clonotype: This may be a read error: a much more frequent sequence differs by one nucleotide. The gene calls are TRBV18 and TRBJ2-1; 8 bases align to TRBD1. This CDR3 is 17 amino acids long. Germline V gives CDR1 KGHSH, CDR2 LQKENI. The CDR3 spells CASPPGVGQGRFDEQFF. CDR3 DNA sequence: TGTGCCAGCCCACCAGGTGTCGGACAGGGTCGATTCGATGAGCAGTTCTTC.

This clonotype was detected only a few times. The chain recombines TRBV27 with TRBJ1-2; 9 bases line up with TRBD1. There are 13 residues in the CDR3. Germline CDR1 MNHEY, CDR2 SMNVEV (reference sequence). The V segment lost 6 bases and the J segment 8 bases; nucleotides outside the gene matches: 7. This CDR3 reads CASRSQGAGGYTF. For the CDR3, the DNA is TGTGCCAGCAGATCACAGGGGGCGGGGGGCTACACCTTC.

V is TRBV4-1 and J is TRBJ2-7, with 8 nucleotides matching TRBD2. Germline V gene sequence: CDR1 MGHRA, CDR2 YSYEKL. Germline trimming cut 4 bases from V and 3 bases from J; bases unmatched to any gene: 8. This CDR3 region has 15 residues. The CDR3 reads CASSLQGGGNYEQYF. The CDR3, as DNA: TGCGCCAGCAGCCTCCAAGGCGGGGGGAACTACGAGCAGTACTTC.

This clonotype has ten or more counts. The J gene is TRBJ1-1, the V gene TRBV6-5; a possible D gene is TRBD1 (5 bases). The CDR3 contains 15 residues. V gave up 0 bases and J gave up 6 bases, with 14 bases separating them. Germline values: CDR1 MNHEY, CDR2 SVGAGI. CDR3 sequence reads: CASSYSTGPLAEAFF. The CDR3, as DNA: TGTGCCAGCAGTTACTCGACGGGGCCTCTGGCTGAAGCTTTCTTT.

This clonotype was observed many times. The chain uses TRBV5-1 and TRBJ2-1; possible D gene TRBD1, 5 bases. V shed 6 bases and J shed 1 base, with 11 bases lying between them. CDR3 length equals 14 residues. The germline V gene encodes CDR1 SGHRS and CDR2 YFSETQ. In DNA form, the CDR3 reads TGCGCCAGCAACGGGCAGGGTTCCTACAATGAGCAGTTCTTC. This encodes CASNGQGSYNEQFF.

Many counts were recorded for this clonotype. The rearrangement links TRBV12-3 or TRBV12-4 to TRBJ2-1; TRBD1 might be the D (6 bases). Trimming left V 5 bases short and J 9 bases short, with 11 bases between. This CDR3 spans 12 amino acids. CDR3: CASSQGPGEQFF. The DNA for the CDR3 is TGTGCCAGCAGTCAGGGGCCCGGTGAGCAGTTCTTC.

This clonotype has ten or more counts. The gene calls are TRBV2 and TRBJ1-2, with a tentative D call TRBD1 (6 bases). Germline CDR1 SNHLY, CDR2 FYNNEI. V lost 5 bases, J lost 4 bases, and 14 bases lay in between. The CDR3 spans 14 residues. The CDR3 nucleotides read TGTGCCAGCAGTCCTACCACAGGGTTCTATGGCTACACCTTC. It is translated as CASSPTTGFYGYTF.

The chain carries TRBV4-1 and TRBJ2-2, with 9 nucleotides matching TRBD1. Losses at the gene ends were 5 bases for V and 6 bases for J; bases not matched to a gene: 7. The germline gives CDR1 MGHRA, CDR2 YSYEKL. This CDR3 has 15 amino acids. This CDR3 reads CASSVGQGFSGELFF. The CDR3 DNA sequence: TGCGCCAGCAGCGTCGGACAGGGGTTTTCCGGGGAGCTGTTTTTT.

This clonotype was picked up many times. The chain uses TRBV27 and TRBJ2-5; possible D gene TRBD1, 6 bases. The CDR3 covers 13 residues. The germline V and J ends were trimmed by 6 bases and 5 bases, with 13 bases remaining between them. Germline lookup yields CDR1 MNHEY and CDR2 SMNVEV (reference sequence). CDR3 residues: CASRDSSVETQYF. The DNA for the CDR3 is TGTGCCAGCAGGGACAGTAGTGTGGAGACCCAGTACTTC.

This clonotype has a count of ten or more. The chain links TRBV7-9 to TRBJ1-1; D gene uncertain. Trimming left V 10 bases short and J 3 bases short, with 15 bases between. Germline V gene sequence: CDR1 SEHNR, CDR2 FQNEAQ (reference sequence). The CDR3 totals 13 residues. The CDR3 DNA is TGTGCCACCGGAACTGAAAGGGACACTGAAGCTTTCTTT. Its translation is CATGTERDTEAFF.

This clonotype showed up many times. V and J are TRBV5-1 and TRBJ1-4, with 8 bases lining up with TRBD1. Germline trimming cut 5 bases from V and 7 bases from J; bases unmatched to any gene: 7. This CDR3 region has 14 residues. Germline V gene sequence: CDR1 SGHRS, CDR2 YFSETQ. The CDR3 loop is CASSYQGAREKLFF. The CDR3 DNA reads TGCGCCAGCAGTTATCAGGGGGCTCGTGAAAAACTGTTTTTT.